This is a list of T cell receptor beta chains from one sample in a study of CD8 T cells in ankylosing spondylitis. Each CDR3 protein is one row after TCRdb ran MiXCR on the 5' RACE reads. The sample shows 10,000 to 15,000 distinct CDR3 sequences, under 3.5% of them seen only once. Sequences were obtained from blood, either unsorted or a sorted T cell fraction (not recorded which). The receptors come from a male donor with ankylosing spondylitis or in good health (not recorded which). Each CDR3 is given with its conserved first and last residue. D genes are given only for firm matches. The size field reads how often the clone was seen (once, few, many) or a class if it is expanded.

v_gene	d_gene	j_gene	abundance	CDR3aa	CDR3nt
TRBV9	TRBD2	TRBJ2-1	many	CASSVVTSGANEQFF	TGTGCCAGCAGCGTAGTTACTAGCGGGGCCAATGAGCAGTTCTTC
TRBV9	TRBD1	TRBJ1-1	many	CASSPGTGGFTEAFF	TGTGCCAGCAGCCCCGGGACAGGGGGCTTCACTGAAGCTTTCTTT
TRBV9	-	TRBJ2-1	few	CASSMGLYNEQFF	TGTGCCAGCAGCATGGGACTCTACAATGAGCAGTTCTTC
TRBV9	TRBD2	TRBJ2-3	many	CASSVAGTSSEPQYF	TGTGCCAGCAGCGTCGCCGGGACTAGCTCTGAGCCGCAGTATTTT
TRBV9	TRBD2	TRBJ2-2	medium-sized	CATSSGRATGELFF	TGTGCCACCTCTAGCGGGAGGGCCACCGGGGAGCTGTTTTTT
TRBV9	-	TRBJ2-5	few	CASSVGQATQETQYF	TGTGCCAGCAGCGTAGGCCAGGCTACTCAAGAGACCCAGTACTTC
TRBV9	-	TRBJ1-1	many	CASSVQSTVNTEAFF	TGTGCCAGCAGCGTACAATCGACAGTGAACACTGAAGCTTTCTTT
TRBV9	-	TRBJ1-1	many	CASSPRAAGVYTEAFF	TGTGCCAGCAGCCCAAGAGCGGCAGGCGTTTACACTGAAGCTTTCTTT
TRBV9	TRBD1	TRBJ2-3	many	CASSVLQGILTDTQYF	TGTGCCAGCAGCGTCCTACAGGGGATTCTGACAGATACGCAGTATTTT
TRBV9	TRBD2	TRBJ2-2	many	CASSPLAVLRGELFF	TGTGCCAGCAGCCCACTAGCGGTTCTTCGCGGGGAGCTGTTTTTT
TRBV9	-	TRBJ2-3	many	CASSVRGISTDTQYF	TGTGCCAGCAGCGTACGCGGGATAAGCACAGATACGCAGTATTTT
TRBV9	TRBD1	TRBJ2-1	many	CASSVKGQRNSYNEQFF	TGTGCCAGCAGCGTTAAGGGACAGCGGAACTCCTACAATGAGCAGTTCTTC
TRBV9	-	TRBJ1-4	many	CASSTDLGVNEKLFF	TGTGCCAGCAGCACAGATCTCGGCGTTAATGAAAAACTGTTTTTT
TRBV9	-	TRBJ1-2	medium-sized	CASSVRGGGDGYTF	TGTGCCAGCAGCGTAAGGGGGGGAGGCGATGGCTACACCTTC
TRBV9	TRBD2	TRBJ2-2	many	CASSVLPGTSGTGELFF	TGTGCCAGCAGCGTCTTGCCCGGGACTAGCGGCACCGGGGAGCTGTTTTTT
TRBV9	TRBD1	TRBJ2-3	many	CASSRTGELTDTQYF	TGTGCCAGCAGCCGGACAGGGGAATTAACAGATACGCAGTATTTT
TRBV9	-	TRBJ2-2	many	CASSPREDSNTGELFF	TGTGCCAGCAGCCCTAGAGAGGACAGCAACACCGGGGAGCTGTTTTTT
TRBV9	-	TRBJ2-3	medium-sized	CASSVAPTDTQYF	TGTGCCAGCAGCGTAGCCCCCACAGATACGCAGTATTTT
TRBV21-1	-	TRBJ2-1	many	CASSSGTSGSNEQFF	TGTGCCAGCAGCTCCGGGACTAGCGGGAGCAATGAGCAGTTCTTC
TRBV9	-	TRBJ1-5	medium-sized	CASSKDTGNSNQPQHF	TGTGCCAGCAGCAAGGATACAGGGAATAGCAATCAGCCCCAGCATTTT
TRBV9	TRBD2	TRBJ2-7	many	CASSVSGGTYEQYF	TGTGCCAGCAGCGTTAGCGGGGGGACCTACGAGCAGTACTTC
TRBV9	TRBD2	TRBJ2-1	many	CASSHRPTSDLYNEQFF	TGTGCCAGCAGCCACCGCCCTACTAGCGACCTTTACAATGAGCAGTTCTTC
TRBV9	-	TRBJ2-3	many	CASSAPGGTSFGNTQYF	TGTGCCAGCAGTGCTCCCGGGGGAACTAGTTTCGGGAATACGCAGTATTTT
TRBV9	-	TRBJ1-2	many	CASSPTGRAGYTF	TGTGCCAGCAGCCCCACCGGCAGGGCGGGCTACACCTTC
TRBV9	TRBD1	TRBJ2-2	many	CASSPGQGANTGELFF	TGTGCCAGCAGCCCTGGACAGGGAGCGAACACCGGGGAGCTGTTTTTT
TRBV9	-	TRBJ2-3	many	CASSVGGGSTDTQYF	TGTGCCAGCAGCGTAGGAGGGGGGAGCACAGATACGCAGTATTTT
TRBV9	TRBD2	TRBJ2-1	many	CASSVGTSGGLLNEQFF	TGTGCCAGCAGCGTAGGGACTAGCGGGGGATTACTTAATGAGCAGTTCTTC
TRBV9	TRBD2	TRBJ2-1	large	CASSATLGLSGGAEQFF	TGTGCCAGCAGCGCGACCCTCGGCTTGAGCGGGGGAGCGGAGCAGTTCTTC
TRBV9	TRBD2	TRBJ2-7	many	CASSVSTSGRLVEQYF	TGTGCCAGCAGCGTATCGACTAGCGGGAGGTTGGTCGAGCAGTACTTC
TRBV9	TRBD1	TRBJ2-3	many	CASSVIITGGTDTQYF	TGTGCCAGCAGCGTAATTATAACAGGGGGCACAGATACGCAGTATTTT
TRBV9	-	TRBJ2-5	many	CASSAPPREETQYF	TGTGCCAGCAGCGCCCCCCCCCGCGAAGAGACCCAGTACTTC
TRBV9	TRBD2	TRBJ2-3	few	CASSVDPQGLVADTQYF	TGTGCCAGCAGCGTAGACCCCCAGGGACTAGTCGCAGATACGCAGTATTTT
TRBV9	-	TRBJ1-4	many	CASSATVATNEKLFF	TGTGCCAGCAGCGCGACAGTTGCAACTAATGAAAAACTGTTTTTT
TRBV9	TRBD1	TRBJ2-2	many	CASSVVVQGFNTGELFF	TGTGCCAGCAGCGTAGTAGTACAGGGGTTCAACACCGGGGAGCTGTTTTTT
TRBV9	-	TRBJ1-3	many	CASSRRWGFGNTIYF	TGTGCCAGCAGTCGGCGGTGGGGTTTCGGAAACACCATATATTTT
TRBV9	-	TRBJ2-7	many	CASSVSTSVAYEQYF	TGTGCCAGCAGCGTCAGCACTTCCGTGGCCTACGAGCAGTACTTC
TRBV9	-	TRBJ1-6	many	CASSVPLHF	TGTGCCAGCAGTGTGCCCCTCCACTTT
TRBV9	TRBD1	TRBJ1-6	many	CASSGRQGYNSPLHF	TGTGCCAGCAGCGGCCGACAGGGCTATAATTCACCCCTCCACTTT
TRBV9	-	TRBJ2-2	medium-sized	CASSVVDGGTGELFF	TGTGCCAGCAGCGTAGTCGACGGGGGCACCGGGGAGCTGTTTTTT
TRBV9	TRBD1	TRBJ2-7	many	CASSVEGQGFYEQYF	TGTGCCAGCAGCGTAGAGGGACAGGGATTCTACGAGCAGTACTTC
TRBV9	-	TRBJ1-6	many	CASSTGLSSYNSPLHF	TGTGCCAGCAGCACAGGGCTTAGCTCCTATAATTCACCCCTCCACTTT
TRBV24-1	TRBD2	TRBJ2-3	many	CATPTSGRGDTQYF	TGTGCCACACCGACTAGCGGGAGAGGCGATACGCAGTATTTT
TRBV9	-	TRBJ2-1	medium-sized	CASSARVGGNNEQFF	TGTGCCAGCAGCGCCCGGGTTGGGGGAAACAATGAGCAGTTCTTC
TRBV9	-	TRBJ1-1	medium-sized	CASSVRSGVQGTEAFF	TGTGCCAGCAGCGTTAGATCGGGAGTTCAGGGCACTGAAGCTTTCTTT
TRBV9	-	TRBJ2-3	many	CASSGGTTTDTQYF	TGTGCCAGCAGCGGCGGGACAACCACAGATACGCAGTATTTT
TRBV9	TRBD2	TRBJ2-7	many	CASSLRLAGDRGEQYF	TGTGCCAGCAGCCTTAGACTAGCGGGGGACCGGGGCGAGCAGTACTTC
TRBV9	TRBD2	TRBJ2-7	many	CASSVSGGVYEQYF	TGTGCCAGCAGCGTTAGCGGGGGGGTCTACGAGCAGTACTTC
TRBV9	-	TRBJ1-2	many	CASSVATDNYGYTF	TGTGCCAGCAGCGTAGCGACAGACAACTATGGCTACACCTTC
TRBV9	TRBD2	TRBJ2-2	medium-sized	CASSVGGGINTGELFF	TGTGCCAGCAGCGTTGGGGGGGGGATTAACACCGGGGAGCTGTTTTTT
TRBV9	TRBD2	TRBJ2-5	many	CASSVDIAGGEETQYF	TGTGCCAGCAGCGTAGATATAGCGGGAGGGGAAGAGACCCAGTACTTC
TRBV9	TRBD2	TRBJ2-2	many	CASSVALLAGGNTGELFF	TGTGCCAGCAGCGTAGCTCTACTAGCGGGAGGCAACACCGGGGAGCTGTTTTTT
TRBV9	TRBD1	TRBJ2-5	many	CASSPLSGGVKTQYF	TGTGCCAGCAGCCCCCTTTCAGGGGGCGTAAAGACCCAGTACTTC
TRBV9	-	TRBJ2-1	many	CASSASQGTYNEQFF	TGTGCCAGCAGCGCCAGTCAGGGGACTTACAATGAGCAGTTCTTC
TRBV9	-	TRBJ2-1	many	CASSVTGGGASYNEQFF	TGTGCCAGCAGCGTGACAGGTGGGGGGGCGTCCTACAATGAGCAGTTCTTC
TRBV9	-	TRBJ2-6	many	CASSVAGVGSGANVLTF	TGTGCCAGCAGCGTAGCAGGGGTCGGCTCTGGGGCCAACGTCCTGACTTTC